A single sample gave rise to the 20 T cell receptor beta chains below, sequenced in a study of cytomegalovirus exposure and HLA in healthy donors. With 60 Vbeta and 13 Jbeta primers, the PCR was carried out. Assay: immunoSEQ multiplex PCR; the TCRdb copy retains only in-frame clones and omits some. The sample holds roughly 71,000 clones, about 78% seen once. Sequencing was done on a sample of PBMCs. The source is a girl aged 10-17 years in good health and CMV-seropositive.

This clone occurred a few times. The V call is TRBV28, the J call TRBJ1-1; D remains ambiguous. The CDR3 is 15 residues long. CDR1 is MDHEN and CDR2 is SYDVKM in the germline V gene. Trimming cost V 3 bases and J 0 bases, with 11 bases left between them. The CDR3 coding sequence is TGTGCCAGCAGTTTCTTGGGAGACATGAACACTGAAGCTTTCTTT. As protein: CASSFLGDMNTEAFF.

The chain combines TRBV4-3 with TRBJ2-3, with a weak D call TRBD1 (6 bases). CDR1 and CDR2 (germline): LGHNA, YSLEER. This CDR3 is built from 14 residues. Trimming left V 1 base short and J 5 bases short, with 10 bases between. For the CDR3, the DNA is TGCGCCAGCAGCCAAGGGTTCAGGGGAGATACGCAGTATTTT. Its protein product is CASSQGFRGDTQYF.

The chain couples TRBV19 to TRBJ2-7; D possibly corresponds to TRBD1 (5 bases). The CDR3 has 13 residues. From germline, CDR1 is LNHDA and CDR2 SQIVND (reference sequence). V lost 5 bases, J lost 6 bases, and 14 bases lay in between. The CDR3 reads CASSLPTASEQYF. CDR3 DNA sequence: TGTGCCAGTAGTCTGCCGACAGCAAGCGAGCAGTACTTC.

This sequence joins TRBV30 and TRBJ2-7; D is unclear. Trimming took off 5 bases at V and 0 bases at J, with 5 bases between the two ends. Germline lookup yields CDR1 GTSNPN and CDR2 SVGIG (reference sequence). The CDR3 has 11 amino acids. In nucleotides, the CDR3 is TGTGCCTGGGGAGCCTCCTACGAGCAGTACTTC. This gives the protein CAWGASYEQYF.

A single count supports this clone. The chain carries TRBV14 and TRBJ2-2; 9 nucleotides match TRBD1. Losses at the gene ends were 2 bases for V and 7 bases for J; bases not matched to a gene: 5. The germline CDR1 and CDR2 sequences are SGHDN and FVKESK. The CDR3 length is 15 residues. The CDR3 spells CASSQYDRGIGELFF. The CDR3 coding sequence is TGTGCCAGCAGCCAATACGACAGGGGGATCGGGGAGCTGTTTTTT.

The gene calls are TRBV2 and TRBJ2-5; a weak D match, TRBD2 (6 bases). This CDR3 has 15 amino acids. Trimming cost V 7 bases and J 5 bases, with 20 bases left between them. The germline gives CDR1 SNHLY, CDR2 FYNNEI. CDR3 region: CASTTGLAVRETQYF. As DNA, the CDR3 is TGTGCCAGCACCACGGGACTGGCGGTGCGGGAGACCCAGTACTTC. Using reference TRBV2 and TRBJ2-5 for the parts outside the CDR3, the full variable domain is EPEVTQTPSHQVTQMGQEVILRCVPISNHLYFYWYRQILGQKVEFLVSFYNNEISEKSEIFDDQFSVERPDGSNFTLKIRSTKLEDSAMYFCASTTGLAVRETQYFGPGTRLLVL.

CDR3 sequence: CASSLRTGLTEAFF. CDR3 DNA: TGTGCCAGCAGCCTGCGGACAGGGCTCACTGAAGCTTTCTTT. The rearrangement joins TRBV14 to TRBJ1-1, with 8 bases identical to TRBD1. The CDR3 length is 14 residues. CDR1 and CDR2 (germline): SGHDN, FVKESK. V shed 4 bases, J shed 4 bases, and the junction held 5 bases outside the gene matches.

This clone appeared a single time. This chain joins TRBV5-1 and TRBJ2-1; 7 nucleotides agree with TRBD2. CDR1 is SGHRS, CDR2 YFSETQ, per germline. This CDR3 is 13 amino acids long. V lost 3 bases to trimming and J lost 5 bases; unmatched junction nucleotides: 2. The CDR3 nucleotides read TGCGCCAGCAGCTGGGGGGGGGACAATGAGCAGTTCTTC. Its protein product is CASSWGGDNEQFF.

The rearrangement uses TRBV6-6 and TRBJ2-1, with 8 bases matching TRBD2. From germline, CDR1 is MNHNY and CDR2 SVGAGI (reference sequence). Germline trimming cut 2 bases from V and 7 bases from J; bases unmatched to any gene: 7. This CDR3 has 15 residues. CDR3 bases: TGTGCCAGCAGTTACAGACTGGGACTAGAAAATGAGCAGTTCTTC. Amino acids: CASSYRLGLENEQFF.

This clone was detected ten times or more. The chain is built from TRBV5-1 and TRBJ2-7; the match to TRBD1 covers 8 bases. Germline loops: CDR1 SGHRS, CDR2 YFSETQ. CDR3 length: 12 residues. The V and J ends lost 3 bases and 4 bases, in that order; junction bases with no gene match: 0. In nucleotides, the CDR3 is TGCGCCAGCAGCTGGACAGGGTACGAGCAGTACTTC. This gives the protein CASSWTGYEQYF.

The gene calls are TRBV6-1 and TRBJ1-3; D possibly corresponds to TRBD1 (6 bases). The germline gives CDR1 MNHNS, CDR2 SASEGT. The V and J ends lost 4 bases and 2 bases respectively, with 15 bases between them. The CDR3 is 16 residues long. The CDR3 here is CASSGSRGPPGNTIYF. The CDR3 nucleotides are TGTGCCAGCAGTGGTAGCAGGGGCCCCCCTGGAAACACCATATATTTT.

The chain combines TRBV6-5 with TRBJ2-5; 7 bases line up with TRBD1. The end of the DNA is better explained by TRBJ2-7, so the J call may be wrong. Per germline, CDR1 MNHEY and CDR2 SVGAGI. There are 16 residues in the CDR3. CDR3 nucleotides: TGTGCCAGCAGTTACAGGGGGCTGGAGTCCCACTACGAGCAGTACTTC. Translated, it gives CASSYRGLESHYEQYF.

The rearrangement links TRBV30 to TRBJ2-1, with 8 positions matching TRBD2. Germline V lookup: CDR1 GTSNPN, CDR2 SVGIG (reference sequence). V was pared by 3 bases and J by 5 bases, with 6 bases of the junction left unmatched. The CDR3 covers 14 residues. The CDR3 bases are TGTGCCTGGAGAACCAGCGGGAGTGACAATGAGCAGTTCTTC. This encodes CAWRTSGSDNEQFF.

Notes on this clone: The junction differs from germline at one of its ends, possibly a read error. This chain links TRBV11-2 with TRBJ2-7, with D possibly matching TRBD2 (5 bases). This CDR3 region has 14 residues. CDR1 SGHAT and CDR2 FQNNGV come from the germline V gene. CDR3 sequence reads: CASSLVRRAPEQYF. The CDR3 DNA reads TGTGCTAGCAGCTTAGTTCGGCGGGCCCCCGAGCAGTACTTC.

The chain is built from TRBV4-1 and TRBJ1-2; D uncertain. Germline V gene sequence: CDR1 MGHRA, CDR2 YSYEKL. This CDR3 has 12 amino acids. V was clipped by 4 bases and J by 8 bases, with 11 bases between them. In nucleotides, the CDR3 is TGCGCCAGCAGCCTACCGTCGAGAGGCTACACCTTC. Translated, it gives CASSLPSRGYTF.

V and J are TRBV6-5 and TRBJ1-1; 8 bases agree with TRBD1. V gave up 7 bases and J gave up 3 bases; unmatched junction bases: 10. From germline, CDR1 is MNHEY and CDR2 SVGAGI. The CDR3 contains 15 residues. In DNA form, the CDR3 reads TGTGCCAGCACCGGACAAAAACAGGGGGACACTGAAGCTTTCTTT. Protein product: CASTGQKQGDTEAFF.

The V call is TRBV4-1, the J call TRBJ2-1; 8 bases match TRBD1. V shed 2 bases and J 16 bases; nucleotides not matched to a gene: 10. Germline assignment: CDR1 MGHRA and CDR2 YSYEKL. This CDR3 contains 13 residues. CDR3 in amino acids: CASSQRSPGQEFF. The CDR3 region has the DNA TGCGCCAGCAGCCAACGTAGTCCGGGACAGGAATTCTTC.

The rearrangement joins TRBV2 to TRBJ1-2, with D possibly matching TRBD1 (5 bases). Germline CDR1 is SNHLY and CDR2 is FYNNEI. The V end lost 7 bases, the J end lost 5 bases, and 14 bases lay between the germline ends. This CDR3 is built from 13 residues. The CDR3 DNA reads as TGTGCCAGCATCCGACAGACTCTTTATGGCTACACCTTC. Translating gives CASIRQTLYGYTF.

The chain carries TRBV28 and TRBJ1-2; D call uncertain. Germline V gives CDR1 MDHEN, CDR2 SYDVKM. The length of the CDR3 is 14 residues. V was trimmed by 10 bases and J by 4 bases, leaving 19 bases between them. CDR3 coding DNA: TGTGCCACCTCATCGGGTCTTCTCGGCTATGGCTACACCTTC. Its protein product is CATSSGLLGYGYTF.

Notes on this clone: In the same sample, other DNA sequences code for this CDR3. The CDR3, as DNA: TGCAGCGGACAGGGGGCCGGGGAGCTGTTTTTT. It encodes CSGQGAGELFF. The chain links TRBV29-1 to TRBJ2-2, with TRBD1 identical over 9 bases. Germline CDR1 SQVTM, CDR2 ANQGSEA. The trim removed 7 bases at V and 6 bases at J, leaving 0 bases unmatched. The CDR3 is 11 amino acids.